This T cell receptor beta chain was sequenced for a study of early T cells in non-severe SARS-CoV-2 infection. Background on the study: Sequencing of bulk RNA from unsorted whole blood was done, without chain pairing.

Per the germline V gene, CDR1 is SGHTA and CDR2 is FQGTGA. This CDR3 comprises 18 residues. V shed 5 bases and J 0 bases; nucleotides not matched to a gene: 8. Researchers tagged individual cDNA molecules with unique molecular identifiers. TCRdb itself ran the 5' RACE reads through MiXCR, one entry per CDR3 protein. Of around 89,000 distinct CDR3 sequences listed, 14% to 15% are singletons. Concerning this clonotype: The antigen is undetermined.

Study conclusions and caveats: The matching step, a VDJdb search, favored anti-spike CD8 responses and missed private and CD4 specificities.

This sequence originates from an adult who was a healthcare worker with PCR-confirmed SARS-CoV-2 infection or an uninfected control (not recorded which). V and J are TRBV7-3 and TRBJ2-1; 12 bases line up with TRBD2. The sample was whole blood. For the CDR3, the DNA is TGTGCCAGCAGCCCGAGGACTAGCGGGGTTAGCTCCTACAATGAGCAGTTCTTC. It encodes CASSPRTSGVSSYNEQFF.